The clone carrying this TCR beta chain was seen only a few times. The antigen is not known. V lost 2 bases to trimming and J lost 6 bases, with 7 bases between them. CDR1 DFQATT and CDR2 SNEGSKA come from the germline V gene (reference sequence). This CDR3 has 11 residues. This sample was included in a study of blood T cells in healthy people across ages. Study-wide results and limits: Underestimates were what the diversity estimates from one million T cells were considered to be. A strong correlation was seen between TCR beta diversity and naive T cell percentage. More naive CD4+ cells and higher diversity were found in long-lived than in aged donors.

Using a J-beta primer mix together with a sample-barcoded 5' primer, a second PCR was run for roughly 6 to 12 cycles. TCRdb re-called the 5' RACE reads with MiXCR, one entry per CDR3 protein. The table shows about 800,000 distinct CDR3 sequences, with about 62% occurring only once. The specimen was blood. The receptor was derived from a man under 40 in good health. This chain connects TRBV20-1 to TRBJ1-2; perhaps TRBD1 as D (6 bases). The CDR3 DNA is TGCAGTGCTAGACAGGGGCATGGCTACACCTTC. Its translation: CSARQGHGYTF.